Sequencing of this TCR beta chain was carried out in a study of beta chain features in type 1 diabetes. Study at large: All of the samples together had around 110,000,000 sorted cells examined. General study results and limits: Patients with Type 1 diabetes showed moderately but significantly shorter TCRB CDR3s in all four CD4+ subsets. Within the patient group, naive, central memory and Treg TCRB repertoires appeared more similar to each other than within healthy donors.

The table lists this clone with a few counts. The antigen remains unidentified. Looked up from germline, CDR1 is MGHDK and CDR2 is SYGVNS. Trimming took 6 bases from V and 2 from J, leaving 7 bases between them. The CDR3 is 12 residues long. The sequenced template was cDNA made from the entire isolated RNA. TCRdb's table, derived via immunoSEQ multiplex PCR, lists solely in-frame clones and lacks some. The sample lists about 160,000 clones, approximately 8% occurring once. Donors contributed one heparinised blood draw apiece, averaging about 116 mL. This chain connects TRBV25-1 to TRBJ1-2, with D maybe TRBD1 (5 bases). The specimen was central memory CD4+ T cells from blood. This TCR derives from a woman aged 40 to 49 with type 1 diabetes. This CDR3 is CASRTVNYGYTF. CDR3 bases: TGTGCCAGCAGGACAGTAAACTATGGCTACACCTTC.